This T cell receptor beta chain was identified in a study of blood T cell repertoires in COVID-19. Study as a whole: PBMCs, B-cell-depleted T cells, or T cells were the source of the cDNA or gDNA that made up the material.

Looked up from germline, CDR1 is SGHAT and CDR2 is FQNNGV. The CDR3 consists of 12 residues. V lost 4 bases and J 10 bases, leaving 8 bases between the germline ends. Per the study methods: Reference gene primers were amplified, and this amplification served to estimate nucleated cell counts. Only in-frame clones appear in the TCRdb table, and some are missing; sequencing was by immunoSEQ multiplex PCR. That table furnishes V, J and clone size, whereas the DNA furnished D and trimming. This sample has about 260,000 clones; around 90% occur once, and the top ten carry less than 0.9%. This chain joins TRBV11-2 and TRBJ1-6; D not certain. This TCR was recovered from a man aged 50 to 59 who had been exposed to COVID-19. The sequenced sample was PBMCs or T cells enriched from blood (not recorded which). CDR3: CASSYSMSPLHF. The CDR3, as DNA: TGTGCCAGCAGCTATTCAATGTCACCCCTCCACTTT.